The 24 T cell receptor beta chains reported below all come from one sample, sequenced in a study of response to subunit inactivated influenza vaccine. TCRdb recomputed calls from the RT-PCR reads with MiXCR, one row per CDR3 protein. The sample includes 610,000 or so distinct CDR3 sequences, approximately 15% of them seen just once. Sequenced material: PBMCs from blood, taken 11 to 12 days after vaccination. Receptors were obtained from a man in his forties or fifties who received an inactivated influenza vaccine.

This chain links TRBV7-2 with TRBJ2-7; 7 bases match TRBD1. Losses at the gene ends were 4 bases for V and 0 bases for J; bases not matched to a gene: 6. The CDR3 runs 15 residues. Germline V gene lookup returns CDR1 SGHTA and CDR2 FQGNSA. DNA for the CDR3: TGTGCCAGCAGCTCCTGGGACAGAAGCTCCTACGAGCAGTACTTC. As protein: CASSSWDRSSYEQYF.

This clonotype has only a few counts. V and J are TRBV20-1 and TRBJ2-1; D uncertain. Trimming left V 5 bases short and J 2 bases short, with 13 bases between. Germline CDR1 and CDR2: DFQATT and SNEGSKA (reference sequence). The CDR3 loop spans 14 amino acids. This chain's CDR3 is CSARGWVPYNEQFF. CDR3 sequence (DNA): TGCAGTGCTCGCGGCTGGGTCCCCTACAATGAGCAGTTCTTC.

This chain links TRBV20-1 with TRBJ2-3, with D hard to call. The CDR3 contains 11 residues. Germline lookup yields CDR1 DFQATT and CDR2 SNEGSKA (reference sequence). The germline V and J ends were trimmed by 6 bases and 8 bases, with 12 bases remaining between them. The CDR3 coding sequence is TGCAGTGCCCAATGGCGTCGTACGCAGTATTTT. This sequence encodes CSAQWRRTQYF.

The chain couples TRBV3-1 to TRBJ2-2; D gene ambiguous. V was cut by 1 base and J by 6 bases, with 6 bases left in between. The CDR3 has 13 amino acids. Germline CDR1 reads LGHDT; CDR2 reads YNNKEL (reference sequence). The CDR3 sequence: CASSQGVPGELFF. The CDR3 nucleotides are TGTGCCAGCAGCCAAGGAGTCCCCGGGGAGCTGTTTTTT.

CDR3 bases: TGTGCCAGCAGCTTAGGATCAGCGGGGGCCACAGATACGCAGTATTTT. It is translated as CASSLGSAGATDTQYF. The gene calls are TRBV7-9 and TRBJ2-3, with 8 bases fitting TRBD2. This CDR3 has 16 residues. In germline, CDR1 is SEHNR, CDR2 FQNEAQ (reference sequence). V shed 1 base, J shed 2 bases, and the junction held 5 bases outside the gene matches.

This clonotype was seen repeatedly, ten times or more. The rearrangement joins TRBV4-2 to TRBJ1-5, with D maybe TRBD1 (5 bases). Germline V lookup: CDR1 LGHNA, CDR2 YNFKEQ. The CDR3 is made up of 15 amino acids. With 1 base removed from V and 6 bases from J, the gap between germline ends came to 13 bases. The CDR3 is CASSQASAGRQPQHF. The CDR3 coding sequence is TGTGCCAGCAGCCAAGCTTCGGCAGGGCGTCAGCCCCAGCATTTT.

The CDR3 DNA is TGTGCCAGCAGCTTACTCTCGCAGACTGAAGCTTTCTTT. Encoded protein: CASSLLSQTEAFF. This chain links TRBV7-9 with TRBJ1-1; D is undetermined. Trimming took off 2 bases at V and 5 bases at J, with 9 bases between the two ends. Germline V gene data show CDR1 as SEHNR and CDR2 as FQNEAQ (reference sequence). The CDR3 spans 13 residues.

The sample holds a few counts of this clonotype. This CDR3 reads CASRLDREDNEQFF. CDR3 nucleotides: TGCGCCAGCAGATTAGACAGGGAAGACAATGAGCAGTTCTTC. The rearrangement uses TRBV5-1 and TRBJ2-1; the match to TRBD1 covers 7 bases. The length of the CDR3 is 14 residues. V dropped 5 bases and J dropped 5; count of bases not matched to a gene: 7. CDR1 and CDR2 from the germline V gene are SGHRS and YFSETQ.

This clonotype was found a few times. The junction departs from the called germline gene at one end, perhaps through a read error. V and J are TRBV12-3 or TRBV12-4 and TRBJ2-7, with TRBD1 identical over 10 bases. The CDR3 is 13 residues long. CDR3 in amino acids: CASSLGQGASPDF. In nucleotides, the CDR3 is TGTGCCAGCAGTTTAGGACAGGGGGCATCCCCGGACTTC.

This sequence joins TRBV5-1 and TRBJ2-5; 8 bases line up with TRBD1. Germline V gene lookup returns CDR1 SGHRS and CDR2 YFSETQ. This CDR3 region has 14 residues. V was clipped by 0 bases and J by 5 bases; unmatched bases: 3. The CDR3 reads CASSLEQGAETQYF. DNA for the CDR3: TGCGCCAGCAGCTTGGAGCAGGGGGCTGAGACCCAGTACTTC.

This rearrangement joins TRBV20-1 to TRBJ2-3; D may match TRBD1 or TRBD2 (5 bases each). V was pared by 6 bases and J by 8 bases, with 15 bases between. This CDR3 is 12 amino acids long. Per germline, CDR1 DFQATT and CDR2 SNEGSKA (reference sequence). CDR3 loop: CSAISGTSTQYF. CDR3 coding DNA: TGCAGTGCCATATCCGGGACGTCTACGCAGTATTTT.

The V and J genes are TRBV20-1 and TRBJ2-2; TRBD2 matches 11 bases. Germline V gene data show CDR1 as DFQATT and CDR2 as SNEGSKA (reference sequence). The CDR3 is 15 residues long. The ends lost 6 bases at V and 7 bases at J; junction bases unmatched: 10. CDR3: CSALGLAVHGGELFF. DNA of the CDR3: TGCAGTGCATTGGGACTAGCGGTTCACGGCGGGGAGCTGTTTTTT.

The chain uses TRBV5-1 and TRBJ2-5; 7 nucleotides align to TRBD1. CDR3 length: 14 amino acids. The germline CDR1 and CDR2 sequences are SGHRS and YFSETQ. The V gene end was trimmed by 4 bases and the J gene end by 1 base; junction bases not matched to a gene: 4. CDR3 amino acids: CASSQGVFQETQYF. As DNA, the CDR3 is TGCGCCAGCAGCCAGGGGGTCTTCCAAGAGACCCAGTACTTC.

The table lists this clonotype with a few counts. This CDR3 is CASRLDVSSYNEQFF. CDR3 in DNA: TGTGCCAGCAGATTGGACGTGAGCTCCTACAATGAGCAGTTCTTC. The chain uses TRBV7-2 and TRBJ2-1; D not certain. CDR3 length: 15 residues. Germline CDR1 SGHTA, CDR2 FQGNSA. V shed 6 bases and J shed 0 bases, with 12 bases lying between them.

Ten or more counts support this clonotype. This rearrangement joins TRBV5-1 to TRBJ1-1; TRBD1 aligns across 10 bases. Germline V gene sequence: CDR1 SGHRS, CDR2 YFSETQ. Trimming at V came to 2 bases and at J to 4 bases, leaving 2 bases not matched to a gene. The CDR3 spans 14 residues. The CDR3 is CASSLDRGLTEAFF. The CDR3 nucleotides are TGCGCCAGCAGCTTAGACAGGGGGCTCACTGAAGCTTTCTTT.

The V call is TRBV3-1, the J call TRBJ2-5; D not resolved. The V gene's germline CDR1 is LGHDT and CDR2 YNNKEL (reference sequence). The CDR3 extends over 11 amino acids. V dropped 8 bases and J dropped 6 bases, with 10 bases sitting between them. CDR3 sequence (DNA): TGTGCCAGCGGGAATGGGAAGACCCAGTACTTC. It codes for CASGNGKTQYF.

There are a few counts of this clonotype. The chain links TRBV12-3 or TRBV12-4 to TRBJ2-3; tentatively, D is TRBD2 (6 bases). This CDR3 has 15 residues. Trimming removed 6 bases from V and 3 bases from J, with 16 bases in between. CDR3 residues: CASSLGGIVTDTQYF. The CDR3 bases are TGTGCCAGCAGCCTTGGAGGGATAGTTACAGATACGCAGTATTTT.

The V gene is TRBV7-9, the J gene TRBJ2-7; D unresolved. This CDR3 spans 12 amino acids. V was cut by 5 bases and J by 4 bases, with 9 bases left in between. Germline values: CDR1 SEHNR, CDR2 FQNEAQ (reference sequence). The CDR3 nucleotides read TGTGCCAGCAGCGCCCTGGGGTACGAGCAGTACTTC. Its protein product is CASSALGYEQYF.

The gene calls are TRBV11-1 and TRBJ2-1; TRBD1 is a possible D gene (5 bases). Trimming removed 5 bases from V and 0 bases from J, with 20 bases in between. CDR1 and CDR2 (germline): SGHAT, FQDESV (reference sequence). The CDR3 extends over 18 amino acids. Here the CDR3 reads CASSDSLRLRFSYNEQFF. The DNA for the CDR3 is TGTGCCAGCAGCGACAGCCTAAGATTACGATTCTCCTACAATGAGCAGTTCTTC.

V is TRBV7-9 and J is TRBJ2-1, with D tentatively TRBD2 (6 bases). From germline, CDR1 is SEHNR and CDR2 FQNEAQ (reference sequence). The germline V and J ends were trimmed by 5 bases and 2 bases, with 13 bases remaining between them. CDR3 length: 15 amino acids. The CDR3 coding sequence is TGTGCCAGCAGCGCGCGACTAGATGCCTACAATGAGCAGTTCTTC. Translating it yields CASSARLDAYNEQFF.

The chain recombines TRBV6-2 or TRBV6-3 with TRBJ1-2, with D unclear. The CDR3 consists of 12 residues. Trimming removed 6 bases from V and 8 bases from J, with 13 bases in between. Germline values: CDR1 MNHEY, CDR2 SVGEGT. The CDR3 here is CASSRGDWGYTF. In DNA form, the CDR3 reads TGTGCCAGCAGCCGTGGAGACTGGGGCTACACCTTC.

This clonotype was observed a handful of times. The chain carries TRBV14 and TRBJ2-3; 7 bases are a match to TRBD2. The length of the CDR3 is 14 residues. Germline lookup yields CDR1 SGHDN and CDR2 FVKESK. Trimming removed 4 bases from V and 2 bases from J; junction bases left unmatched: 3. CDR3 in amino acids: CASSPSGHTDTQYF. CDR3 nucleotides: TGTGCCAGCAGCCCTAGCGGACACACAGATACGCAGTATTTT.

This clonotype was detected a few times. The chain carries TRBV15 and TRBJ1-2; D gene ambiguous. The V gene lost 3 bases and the J gene lost 8 bases, with 16 bases spanning the gap. This CDR3 contains 14 residues. From germline, CDR1 is LNHNV and CDR2 YYDKDF (reference sequence). CDR3 protein: CATSRASGLGGYTF. CDR3 in DNA: TGTGCCACCAGCAGGGCGAGTGGCCTCGGAGGCTACACCTTC.

The V and J genes are TRBV28 and TRBJ2-7, with D possibly TRBD1 on 8 matching bases. This CDR3 comprises 15 residues. CDR1 is MDHEN, CDR2 SYDVKM, per germline. V gave up 1 base and J gave up 3 bases, with 13 bases separating them. CDR3 nucleotides: TGTGCCAGCAGTTTATTGGGGGGGACAGGCTACGAGCAGTACTTC. This translates into CASSLLGGTGYEQYF.